This TCR beta chain was obtained from a study of cytomegalovirus exposure and HLA in healthy donors. Study summary: Findings of an earlier analysis included about 120 million unique TCR beta sequences from 190 million or so T cells.

The PCR had 60 Vbeta and 13 Jbeta primers. The data were produced by immunoSEQ multiplex PCR, yet TCRdb's version contains in-frame clones alone and is incomplete. Its table lists about 96,000 clones. As to this clone: What it binds is not known.

V lost 3 bases and J lost 0, with 12 bases in between. Germline V CDR1 and CDR2: SEHNR, FQNEAQ (reference sequence). The CDR3 runs to 16 residues. Study observations and caveats: High sensitivity and specificity were reportedly achieved when the classifier diagnosed cytomegalovirus status.

The chain combines TRBV7-9 with TRBJ1-3; possible D gene TRBD1, 6 bases. The receptor comes from a woman younger than 45 in good health and CMV-seronegative. The sample taken for sequencing was PBMCs. In DNA form, the CDR3 reads TGTGCCAGCAGCTTTCCCGGACAGTCCTCTGGAAACACCATATATTTT. Translating gives CASSFPGQSSGNTIYF.